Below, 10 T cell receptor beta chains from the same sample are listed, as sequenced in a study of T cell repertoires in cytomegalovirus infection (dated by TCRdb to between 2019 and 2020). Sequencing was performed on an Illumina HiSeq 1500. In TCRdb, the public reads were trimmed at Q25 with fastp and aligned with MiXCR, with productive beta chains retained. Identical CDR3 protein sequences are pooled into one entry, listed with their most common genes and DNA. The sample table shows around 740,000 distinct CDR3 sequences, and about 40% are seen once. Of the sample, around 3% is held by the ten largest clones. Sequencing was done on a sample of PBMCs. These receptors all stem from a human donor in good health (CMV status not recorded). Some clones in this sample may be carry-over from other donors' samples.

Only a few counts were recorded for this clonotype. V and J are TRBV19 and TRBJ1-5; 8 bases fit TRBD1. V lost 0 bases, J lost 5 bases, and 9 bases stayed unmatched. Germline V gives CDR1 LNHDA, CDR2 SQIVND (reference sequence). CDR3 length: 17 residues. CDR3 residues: CASSIERGQGADQPQHF. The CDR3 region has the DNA TGTGCCAGTAGTATAGAGCGGGGGCAGGGGGCTGATCAGCCCCAGCATTTT. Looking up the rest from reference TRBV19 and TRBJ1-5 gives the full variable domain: DGGITQSPKYLFRKEGQNVTLSCEQNLNHDAMYWYRQDPGQGLRLIYYSQIVNDFQKGDIAEGYSVSREKKESFPLTVTSAQKNPTAFYLCASSIERGQGADQPQHFGDGTRLSIL.

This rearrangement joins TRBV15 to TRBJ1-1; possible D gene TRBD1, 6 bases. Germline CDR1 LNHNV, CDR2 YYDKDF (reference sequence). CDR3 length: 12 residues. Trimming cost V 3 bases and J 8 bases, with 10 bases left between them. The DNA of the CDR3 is TGTGCCACCAGCAGGGCCGGGACAGAAGCTTTCTTT. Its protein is CATSRAGTEAFF.

The CDR3 here is CASKQTGGYQPQHF. The DNA of the CDR3 is TGTGCCAGCAAACAGACAGGGGGCTATCAGCCCCAGCATTTT. The chain carries TRBV12-3 or TRBV12-4 and TRBJ1-5; the match to TRBD1 covers 10 bases. The CDR3 has 14 amino acids. Trimming cost V 7 bases and J 5 bases; bases outside gene matches: 5.

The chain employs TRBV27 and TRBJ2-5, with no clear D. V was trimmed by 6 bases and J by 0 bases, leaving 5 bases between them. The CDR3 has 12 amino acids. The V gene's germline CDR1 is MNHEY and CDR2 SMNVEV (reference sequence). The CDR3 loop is CASRSYQETQYF. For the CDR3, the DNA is TGTGCCAGCAGATCCTACCAAGAGACCCAGTACTTC.

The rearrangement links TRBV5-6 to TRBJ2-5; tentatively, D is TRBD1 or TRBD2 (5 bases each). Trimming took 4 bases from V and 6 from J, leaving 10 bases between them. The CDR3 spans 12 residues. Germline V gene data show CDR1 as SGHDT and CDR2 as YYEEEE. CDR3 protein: CASSPTGQTQYF. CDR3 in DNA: TGTGCCAGCAGCCCTACGGGGCAGACCCAGTACTTC. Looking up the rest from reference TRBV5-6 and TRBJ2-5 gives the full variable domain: DAGVTQSPTHLIKTRGQQVTLRCSPKSGHDTVSWYQQALGQGPQFIFQYYEEEERQRGNFPDRFSGHQFPNYSSELNVNALLLGDSALYLCASSPTGQTQYFGPGTRLLVL.

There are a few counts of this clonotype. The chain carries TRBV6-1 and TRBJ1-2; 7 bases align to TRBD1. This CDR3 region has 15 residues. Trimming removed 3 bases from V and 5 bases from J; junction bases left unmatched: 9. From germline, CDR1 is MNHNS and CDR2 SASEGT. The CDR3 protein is CASSDADRRTYGYTF. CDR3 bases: TGTGCCAGCAGTGACGCGGACAGGAGAACTTATGGCTACACCTTC.

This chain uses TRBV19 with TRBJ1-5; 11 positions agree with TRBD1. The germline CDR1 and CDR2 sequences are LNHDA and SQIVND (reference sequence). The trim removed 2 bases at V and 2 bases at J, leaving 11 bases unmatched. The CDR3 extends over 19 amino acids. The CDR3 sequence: CASSISSGQGARGNQPQHF. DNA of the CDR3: TGTGCCAGTAGTATAAGCTCCGGACAGGGGGCCCGCGGCAATCAGCCCCAGCATTTT.

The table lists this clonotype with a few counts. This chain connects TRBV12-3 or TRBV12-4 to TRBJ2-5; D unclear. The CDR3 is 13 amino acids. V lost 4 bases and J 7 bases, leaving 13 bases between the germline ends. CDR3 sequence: CASSSRTLGTQYF. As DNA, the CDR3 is TGTGCCAGCAGTTCCCGGACCCTGGGGACCCAGTACTTC.

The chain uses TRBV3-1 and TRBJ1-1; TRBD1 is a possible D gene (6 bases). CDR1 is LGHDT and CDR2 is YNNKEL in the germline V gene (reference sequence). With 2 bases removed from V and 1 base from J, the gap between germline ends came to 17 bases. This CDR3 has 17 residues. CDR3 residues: CASSQHRDKWSNTEAFF. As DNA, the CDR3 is TGTGCCAGCAGCCAACACCGGGACAAATGGTCGAACACTGAAGCTTTCTTT.

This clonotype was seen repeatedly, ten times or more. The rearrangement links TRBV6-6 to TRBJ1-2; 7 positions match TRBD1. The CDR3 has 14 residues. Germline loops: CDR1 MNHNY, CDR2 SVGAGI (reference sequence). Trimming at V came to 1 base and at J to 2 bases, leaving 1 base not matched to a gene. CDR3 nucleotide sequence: TGTGCCAGCAGTTACTTGGGACAGAACTATGGCTACACCTTC. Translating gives CASSYLGQNYGYTF.